The clone carrying this T cell receptor beta chain came up many times. Its specificity is unknown. These data come from a study of CD8 T cells in ankylosing spondylitis. The CDR3 length is 14 residues. V lost 1 base and J 0 bases, leaving 10 bases between the germline ends. Germline V lookup: CDR1 SQVTM, CDR2 ANQGSEA. Researchers built TCR beta libraries using quantitative 5'-RACE with molecular barcodes. TCRdb reprocessed the 5' RACE reads via MiXCR and lists one record per CDR3 protein. The sample includes 150,000 to 200,000 distinct CDR3 sequences, 30% to 40% of them seen just once. Points from the study as a whole: CD8+ by phenotype, disease-linked clones were relatively rare in peripheral blood. Disease-associated clones were reportedly significantly overrepresented in matched ankylosing spondylitis synovial fluid. Blood from ankylosing spondylitis patients appeared to carry a characteristic roughly eight-variant TCR beta motif.

Material: synovial fluid, either unsorted or a sorted T cell fraction (not recorded which). The source of this sequence is a male donor with ankylosing spondylitis. V is TRBV29-1 and J is TRBJ2-7, with a weak D call TRBD1 (6 bases). CDR3 region: CSVEGGPTSYEQYF. CDR3 DNA: TGCAGCGTTGAAGGGGGGCCGACCTCCTACGAGCAGTACTTC.